The sequence of this TCR beta chain was determined in a study of shared clonotypes between healthy human individuals. Data came from immunoSEQ multiplex PCR; TCRdb stores just in-frame clones and leaves some out. The profile shows 1.5 million to 1.9 million clones, about 98% of them singletons. Study results and caveats: Larger estimated richness was generally recorded for naive subsets relative to memory subsets. Rarefaction exposed incomplete sorted-subset sequencing despite large depth.

V lost 4 bases and J lost 6; bases outside the gene matches: 2. This CDR3 comprises 13 residues. The germline gives CDR1 SGHRS, CDR2 YFSETQ. A split of CD4+ cells into CD45RA+ naive and CD45RA-negative memory subsets was performed. With respect to this clone: The antigen remains undetermined.

This clonotype was sampled from a man aged 30-40 years in good health. This chain connects TRBV5-1 to TRBJ1-4; 8 bases match TRBD1. Source material: naive CD4+ T cells sorted from blood. Subset meaning: CD45RA+ positively selected. CDR3 coding DNA: TGCGCCAGCAGCCAGGACAGGGATGAAAAACTGTTTTTT. Its translation: CASSQDRDEKLFF.